This entry lists 30 T cell receptor beta chains sequenced from one sample in a study of brain T cells in children with intractable seizures. Time point: blood from clinic visit 5 months post-surgery; TSC patient then seizure free. Repertoires were generated with immunoSEQ multiplex PCR, while TCRdb's copy carries only in-frame clones and drops some. This repertoire shows 340,000 or so clones, over 90% found once; its top ten account for 5.7%. This specimen consisted of peripheral blood, obtained less than 6 months after surgery. The receptors derive from a boy younger than two with tuberous sclerosis and intractable seizures.

The chain joins TRBV7-8 to TRBJ2-1; the match to TRBD2 covers 11 bases. Germline CDR1 SGHVS, CDR2 FQNEAQ. The V and J ends lost 5 bases and 7 bases, in that order; junction bases with no gene match: 10. The CDR3 totals 16 residues. The CDR3 protein is CASSPNSGRARNEQFF. CDR3 in DNA: TGTGCCAGCAGCCCGAATAGCGGGAGGGCGCGGAATGAGCAGTTCTTC.

The V gene is TRBV6-6, the J gene TRBJ2-2; TRBD2 matches 9 bases. Germline loops: CDR1 MNHNY, CDR2 SVGAGI (reference sequence). The J segment lost 7 bases and the V segment lost 2 bases, leaving 5 bases of the junction unmatched. CDR3 size: 15 residues. The CDR3 sequence: CASSYAGGPDGELFF. The CDR3 coding sequence is TGTGCCAGCAGTTACGCGGGGGGGCCGGACGGGGAGCTGTTTTTT.

The V call is TRBV5-4, the J call TRBJ2-1; no firm D call. The germline V and J ends were trimmed by 0 bases and 1 base, with 14 bases remaining between them. The CDR3 has 17 amino acids. The germline gives CDR1 SGHNT, CDR2 YYREEE (reference sequence). The CDR3 loop is CASSLEVSSRSYNEQFF. The CDR3 DNA follows: TGTGCCAGCAGCTTGGAAGTCTCTTCTCGGTCCTACAATGAGCAGTTCTTC.

The gene calls are TRBV18 and TRBJ1-1, with TRBD1 matching over 8 bases. The CDR3 contains 12 residues. J was trimmed by 3 bases and V by 8 bases; bases with no gene match: 2. From germline, CDR1 is KGHSH and CDR2 LQKENI. The CDR3 spells CASNRGDTEAFF. The CDR3 DNA reads TGTGCCAGCAACAGGGGGGACACTGAAGCTTTCTTT.

This sequence joins TRBV9 and TRBJ2-3; no firm D call. V dropped 3 bases and J dropped 6 bases, with 8 bases sitting between them. Looked up from germline, CDR1 is SGDLS and CDR2 is YYNGEE. CDR3 length: 12 amino acids. CDR3 region: CASSGDIDTQYF. The CDR3 DNA reads TGTGCCAGCAGCGGCGACATCGATACGCAGTATTTT.

The chain employs TRBV12-3 or TRBV12-4 and TRBJ1-6; D gene ambiguous. V gave up 6 bases and J gave up 10 bases, with 13 bases separating them. The CDR3 is 13 residues long. CDR3: CASRPGTWSPLHF. The CDR3 nucleotides read TGTGCCAGCAGGCCAGGTACTTGGTCACCCCTCCACTTT.

CDR3 DNA sequence: TGCAGCGGAAGGACAGGGACTAACTATGGCTACACCTTC. Residues: CSGRTGTNYGYTF. The chain links TRBV29-1 to TRBJ1-2; 8 nucleotides line up with TRBD1. Germline V gene sequence: CDR1 SQVTM, CDR2 ANQGSEA. V was clipped by 7 bases and J by 0 bases; unmatched bases: 4. The CDR3 is 13 amino acids. Using reference TRBV29-1 and TRBJ1-2 for the parts outside the CDR3, the full variable domain is SAVISQKPSRDICQRGTSLTIQCQVDSQVTMMFWYRQQPGQSLTLIATANQGSEATYESGFVIDKFPISRPNLTFSTLTVSNMSPEDSSIYLCSGRTGTNYGYTFGSGTRLTVV.

This chain joins TRBV24-1 and TRBJ2-1; D is possibly TRBD2 (6 bases). V lost 7 bases and J 0 bases, leaving 12 bases between the germline ends. Looked up from germline, CDR1 is KGHDR and CDR2 is SFDVKD. This CDR3 spans 15 amino acids. CDR3 bases: TGTGCCACCAGCGACGGCGGGAACTCCTACAATGAGCAGTTCTTC. Translation: CATSDGGNSYNEQFF.

Concerning this clone itself: One end of the junction fails to match germline, which may point to a read error. The chain has TRBV7-7 and TRBJ2-3; TRBD2 matches 10 bases. Germline loops: CDR1 SSHAT, CDR2 FNYEAQ (reference sequence). This CDR3 contains 17 residues. CDR3 DNA sequence: TGTGCTAGCAGCTTATTGCCTAGCGGGAGATTTTTAGATACGCAGTATTTT. It encodes CASSLLPSGRFLDTQYF. The whole variable domain, filled in from reference TRBV7-7 and TRBJ2-3, reads GAGVSQSPRYKVTKRGQDVTLRCDPISSHATLYWYQQALGQGPEFLTYFNYEAQPDKSGLPSDRFSAERPEGSISTLTIQRTEQRDSAMYRCASSLLPSGRFLDTQYFGPGTRLTVL.

V usage is TRBV19 and J usage is TRBJ1-5; D might be TRBD1 (5 bases). V shed 2 bases and J shed 5 bases, with 13 bases lying between them. CDR1 and CDR2 (germline): LNHDA, SQIVND (reference sequence). The CDR3 extends over 15 amino acids. The CDR3 loop is CASSIWKGLDQPQHF. The CDR3 DNA sequence: TGTGCCAGTAGTATATGGAAGGGGCTGGATCAGCCCCAGCATTTT. Combining the CDR3 with reference TRBV19 and TRBJ1-5 gives the whole variable domain DGGITQSPKYLFRKEGQNVTLSCEQNLNHDAMYWYRQDPGQGLRLIYYSQIVNDFQKGDIAEGYSVSREKKESFPLTVTSAQKNPTAFYLCASSIWKGLDQPQHFGDGTRLSIL.

Details on this clone: One end of the junction is discordant with germline, which a read error may explain. This chain connects TRBV4-1 to TRBJ1-2; D call uncertain. The germline V gene has CDR1 MGHRA and CDR2 YSYEKL. The CDR3 is 15 amino acids. CDR3 in amino acids: CASTQGAPLNYGYTF. For the CDR3, the DNA is TGCGCCAGCACCCAAGGCGCCCCCTTGAACTATGGCTACACCTTC.

The chain carries TRBV5-1 and TRBJ2-3; 10 bases match TRBD2. The germline V gene encodes CDR1 SGHRS and CDR2 YFSETQ. The V segment lost 0 bases and the J segment 5 bases; nucleotides outside the gene matches: 9. This CDR3 contains 17 residues. The CDR3 DNA reads as TGCGCCAGCAGCTTGGCCCCCAGCGGGGGGGAGATAGATACGCAGTATTTT. Amino acid sequence: CASSLAPSGGEIDTQYF. Full variable domain (remainder filled in from reference TRBV5-1 and TRBJ2-3): KAGVTQTPRYLIKTRGQQVTLSCSPISGHRSVSWYQQTPGQGLQFLFEYFSETQRNKGNFPGRFSGRQFSNSRSEMNVSTLELGDSALYLCASSLAPSGGEIDTQYFGPGTRLTVL.

The gene calls are TRBV14 and TRBJ1-1, with D hard to call. The V end lost 0 bases, the J end lost 0 bases, and 8 bases lay between the germline ends. The CDR3 is 15 residues long. From germline, CDR1 is SGHDN and CDR2 FVKESK. The CDR3 DNA reads as TGTGCCAGCAGCCAAGAGAGTTCAGTGAACACTGAAGCTTTCTTT. This sequence encodes CASSQESSVNTEAFF.

The chain has TRBV7-2 and TRBJ1-6; no clear D. V was clipped by 5 bases and J by 2 bases, with 10 bases between them. The CDR3 loop spans 15 amino acids. Germline CDR1 reads SGHTA; CDR2 reads FQGNSA. CDR3 region: CASSAAMAYNSPLHF. The CDR3 DNA reads as TGTGCCAGCAGCGCCGCGATGGCCTATAATTCACCCCTCCACTTT.

The chain employs TRBV9 and TRBJ2-3, with a weak D call TRBD2 (5 bases). Germline V gives CDR1 SGDLS, CDR2 YYNGEE. The CDR3 length is 15 residues. The ends were cut back, 1 base at V and 2 bases at J, with 11 bases in the middle. Written as DNA, the CDR3 is TGTGCCAGCAGCGTATCGAGCGGACCCACAGATACGCAGTATTTT. The encoded protein is CASSVSSGPTDTQYF.

J is TRBJ2-2 and V is TRBV24-1; D possibly corresponds to TRBD1 (5 bases). This CDR3 comprises 17 residues. Trimming took off 1 base at V and 0 bases at J, with 11 bases between the two ends. Germline-derived CDR1 and CDR2 are KGHDR and SFDVKD. DNA for the CDR3: TGTGCCACCAGTGATTTCCCTGGGGCCCCGAACACCGGGGAGCTGTTTTTT. It translates to CATSDFPGAPNTGELFF.

V is TRBV28 and J is TRBJ2-7; 9 positions match TRBD1. With 3 bases clipped from V and 2 bases from J, the junction kept 8 bases outside the gene matches. Per germline, CDR1 MDHEN and CDR2 SYDVKM. This CDR3 has 16 amino acids. CDR3 nucleotide sequence: TGTGCCAGCAGTTTTATCCCGGGACAGGGCACCTACGAGCAGTACTTC. The encoded protein is CASSFIPGQGTYEQYF.

This clone showed up just once. This sequence joins TRBV11-2 and TRBJ1-6, with D possibly being TRBD1 (6 bases). From germline, CDR1 is SGHAT and CDR2 FQNNGV. With 5 bases removed from V and 9 bases from J, the gap between germline ends came to 20 bases. The CDR3 has 16 residues. This chain's CDR3 is CASSNPFTGRSSPLHF. In nucleotides, the CDR3 is TGTGCCAGCAGCAACCCCTTTACAGGGAGGAGTTCACCCCTCCACTTT.

This clone was seen a single time. Written as DNA, the CDR3 is TGTGCCAGCAGCTTTTTATTGAACACTGAAGCTTTCTTT. Protein product: CASSFLLNTEAFF. The chain uses TRBV7-2 and TRBJ1-1; D remains ambiguous. The V end was cut by 3 bases, the J end by 0 bases, with 5 bases between. CDR3 length: 13 amino acids. Germline V gene lookup returns CDR1 SGHTA and CDR2 FQGNSA.

This chain uses TRBV7-2 with TRBJ2-7; TRBD1 matches 8 bases. This CDR3 is 16 amino acids long. Unmatched junction bases numbered 6, after V lost 0 bases and J lost 2 bases. The V gene's germline CDR1 is SGHTA and CDR2 FQGNSA. The CDR3 nucleotides read TGTGCCAGCAGCTTAGCGGCCGGACAGGGTCCCTACGAGCAGTACTTC. This sequence encodes CASSLAAGQGPYEQYF.

The genes are TRBV18 and TRBJ1-2; D remains unclear. CDR1 is KGHSH, CDR2 LQKENI, per germline. Between the trimmed V and J ends, which lost 5 bases and 6 bases, there was a span of 10 bases. The CDR3 loop spans 12 amino acids. The CDR3, as DNA: TGTGCCAGCTCAACCTTGAGGGATGGCTACACCTTC. This translates into CASSTLRDGYTF.

V gene TRBV15 combines with J gene TRBJ2-1; 13 bases map to TRBD2. Per germline, CDR1 LNHNV and CDR2 YYDKDF (reference sequence). CDR3 length equals 15 residues. The V and J ends lost 5 bases and 4 bases, in that order; junction bases with no gene match: 2. The CDR3 region has the DNA TGTGCCACCAGCGGGACTAGCGGGAAATACAATGAGCAGTTCTTC. It codes for CATSGTSGKYNEQFF.

The DNA for the CDR3 is TGTGCCAGTAGTTTGGGATCTGGAGGACAGGCCCCGTACGAGCAGTACTTC. It specifies CASSLGSGGQAPYEQYF. This chain uses TRBV19 with TRBJ2-7; 7 bases agree with TRBD1. The germline gives CDR1 LNHDA, CDR2 SQIVND (reference sequence). The V gene end was trimmed by 5 bases and the J gene end by 4 bases; junction bases not matched to a gene: 17. This CDR3 is built from 17 residues. Full variable domain (missing parts from reference TRBV19 and TRBJ2-7): DGGITQSPKYLFRKEGQNVTLSCEQNLNHDAMYWYRQDPGQGLRLIYYSQIVNDFQKGDIAEGYSVSREKKESFPLTVTSAQKNPTAFYLCASSLGSGGQAPYEQYFGPGTRLTVT.

This chain joins TRBV2 and TRBJ2-3; no definite D call. The CDR3 runs to 16 residues. V lost 3 bases and J 0 bases, leaving 13 bases between the germline ends. The germline V gene encodes CDR1 SNHLY and CDR2 FYNNEI. CDR3 nucleotides: TGTGCCAGCAGTGACGGTTGGCTATCCAGCACAGATACGCAGTATTTT. Its translation is CASSDGWLSSTDTQYF.

The J gene is TRBJ1-1, the V gene TRBV20-1; unclear D gene. Germline-derived CDR1 and CDR2 are DFQATT and SNEGSKA (reference sequence). The CDR3 spans 11 residues. Trimming took 2 bases from V and 6 from J, leaving 7 bases between them. In DNA, the CDR3 is TGCAGTGCTAGATGGTCGCCTGAAGCTTTCTTT. As protein: CSARWSPEAFF.

The chain uses TRBV19 and TRBJ2-1; D unresolved. Per the germline V gene, CDR1 is LNHDA and CDR2 is SQIVND (reference sequence). This CDR3 has 14 amino acids. V was shortened by 3 bases and J by 2 bases, with 8 bases between the two germline ends. CDR3 sequence (DNA): TGTGCCAGTAGTATTGGTAGGCCCTACAATGAGCAGTTCTTC. It is translated as CASSIGRPYNEQFF.

The chain combines TRBV6-5 with TRBJ2-7; 10 bases align to TRBD2. Per the germline V gene, CDR1 is MNHEY and CDR2 is SVGAGI. This CDR3 contains 15 residues. Unmatched junction bases numbered 14, after V lost 6 bases and J lost 9 bases. DNA of the CDR3: TGTGCCAGCAGGACCCTCTCTAGCGGGGGCTTTGGGCAGTACTTC. Amino acid sequence: CASRTLSSGGFGQYF.

The CDR3 loop reads CASRGATYEQYF. DNA for the CDR3: TGTGCCAGTAGAGGGGCGACCTACGAGCAGTACTTC. J is TRBJ2-7 and V is TRBV19, with a weak D call TRBD1 (5 bases). The CDR3 totals 12 residues. The V end was cut by 6 bases, the J end by 2 bases, with 8 bases between. Germline-derived CDR1 and CDR2 are LNHDA and SQIVND (reference sequence). Complete variable domain (other parts from reference TRBV19 and TRBJ2-7): DGGITQSPKYLFRKEGQNVTLSCEQNLNHDAMYWYRQDPGQGLRLIYYSQIVNDFQKGDIAEGYSVSREKKESFPLTVTSAQKNPTAFYLCASRGATYEQYFGPGTRLTVT.

This rearrangement joins TRBV9 to TRBJ2-5; TRBD2 aligns across 7 bases. Germline lookup yields CDR1 SGDLS and CDR2 YYNGEE. With 0 bases clipped from V and 0 bases from J, the junction kept 5 bases outside the gene matches. The CDR3 covers 16 residues. DNA for the CDR3: TGTGCCAGCAGCGTAGGTAGGGGAGGGTACCAAGAGACCCAGTACTTC. The encoded protein is CASSVGRGGYQETQYF.

The genes are TRBV27 and TRBJ2-1; TRBD2 matches at 10 bases. The ends lost 6 bases at V and 6 bases at J; junction bases unmatched: 8. Germline values: CDR1 MNHEY, CDR2 SMNVEV (reference sequence). The CDR3 contains 15 residues. The CDR3 region is CASSSSGRGANEQFF. DNA of the CDR3: TGTGCCAGCAGCTCAAGCGGGAGGGGGGCCAATGAGCAGTTCTTC.